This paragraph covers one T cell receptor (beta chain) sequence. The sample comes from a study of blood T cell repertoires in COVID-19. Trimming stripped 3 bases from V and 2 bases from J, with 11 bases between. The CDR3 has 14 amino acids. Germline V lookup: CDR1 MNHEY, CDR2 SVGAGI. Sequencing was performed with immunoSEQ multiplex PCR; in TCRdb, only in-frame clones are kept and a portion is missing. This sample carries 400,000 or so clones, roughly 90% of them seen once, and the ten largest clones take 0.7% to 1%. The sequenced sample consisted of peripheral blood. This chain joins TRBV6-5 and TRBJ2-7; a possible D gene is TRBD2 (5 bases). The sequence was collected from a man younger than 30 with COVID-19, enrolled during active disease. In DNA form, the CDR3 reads TGTGCCAGCAGTTATACTAGACCCCCCTACGAGCAGTACTTC. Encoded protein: CASSYTRPPYEQYF.